These 4 T cell receptor beta chains originate from one sample sequenced in a study of response to subunit inactivated influenza vaccine. TCRdb redid the calling of the RT-PCR reads with MiXCR, one entry per CDR3 protein. Of 500,000 to 650,000 distinct CDR3 sequences listed, 7.5% to 8.5% were seen once; the top ten hold 10% to 15%. The specimen comprised PBMCs from blood, sampled around 25 months after vaccination. The source is a man between 50 and 70 years old who received an inactivated influenza vaccine.

This clonotype was found many times. V is TRBV6-2 or TRBV6-3 and J is TRBJ2-1; tentatively, D is TRBD1 or TRBD2 (5 bases each). This CDR3 is 15 amino acids long. V lost 6 bases and J 4 bases, leaving 16 bases between the germline ends. Per the germline V gene, CDR1 is MNHEY and CDR2 is SVGEGT. CDR3: CASSPHGTSYNEQFF. CDR3 bases: TGTGCCAGCAGCCCCCACGGGACCTCATACAATGAGCAGTTCTTC.

This clonotype was counted only a few times. The chain couples TRBV20-1 to TRBJ2-3; 12 bases agree with TRBD2. There are 15 residues in the CDR3. Germline CDR1 is DFQATT and CDR2 is SNEGSKA (reference sequence). J was trimmed by 4 bases and V by 4 bases; bases with no gene match: 6. CDR3 protein: CSANKLAGGPDTQYF. For the CDR3, the DNA is TGCAGTGCTAATAAACTAGCGGGAGGCCCAGATACGCAGTATTTT.

The V gene is TRBV20-1, the J gene TRBJ2-7; D remains ambiguous. The germline V and J ends were trimmed by 5 bases and 9 bases, with 20 bases remaining between them. This CDR3 contains 13 residues. Looked up from germline, CDR1 is DFQATT and CDR2 is SNEGSKA (reference sequence). The CDR3 DNA follows: TGCAGTGCTGAGACGGACGGAGCCCGTCGGCAGTACTTC. Translated: CSAETDGARRQYF.

This clonotype was seen many times. The V and J genes are TRBV24-1 and TRBJ1-6; D perhaps matches TRBD1 (5 bases). CDR3 length: 16 residues. CDR1 and CDR2 (germline): KGHDR, SFDVKD. The ends were cut back, 0 bases at V and 9 bases at J, with 14 bases in the middle. In nucleotides, the CDR3 is TGTGCCACCAGTGATTTGCAGGGAATGGAGCGTTCACCCCTCCACTTT. As protein: CATSDLQGMERSPLHF.